This TCR beta chain was recovered during a study of control samples from healthy donors and cancer patients. Some clones are missing from TCRdb's copy, which holds only in-frame ones; the method was immunoSEQ multiplex PCR. The sample has some 140,000 clones; roughly 92% are singletons. Sequenced material: blood. This receptor was obtained from a man aged 25-40 years in good health.

Written as DNA, the CDR3 is TGTGCCAGCAGCTTAGATCTAGCGGGAGTCTTCAATGAGCAGTTCTTC. The encoded protein is CASSLDLAGVFNEQFF. V usage is TRBV11-3 and J usage is TRBJ2-1; TRBD2 matches at 10 bases. V was clipped by 0 bases and J by 6 bases; unmatched bases: 5. CDR3 length: 16 residues. CDR1 is SGHNT and CDR2 is YENEEA in the germline V gene.